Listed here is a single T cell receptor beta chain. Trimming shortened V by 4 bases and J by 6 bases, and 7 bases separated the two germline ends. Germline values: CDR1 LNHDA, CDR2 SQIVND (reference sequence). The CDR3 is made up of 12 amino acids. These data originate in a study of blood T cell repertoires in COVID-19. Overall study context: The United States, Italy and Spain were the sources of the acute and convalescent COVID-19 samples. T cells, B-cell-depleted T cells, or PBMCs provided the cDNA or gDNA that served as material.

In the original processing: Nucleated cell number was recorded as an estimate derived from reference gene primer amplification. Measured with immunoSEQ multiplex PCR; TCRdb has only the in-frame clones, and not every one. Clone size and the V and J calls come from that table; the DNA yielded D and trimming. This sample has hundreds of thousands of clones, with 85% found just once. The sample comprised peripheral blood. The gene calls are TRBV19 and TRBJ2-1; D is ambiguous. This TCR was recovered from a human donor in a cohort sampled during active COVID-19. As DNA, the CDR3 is TGTGCCAGTAGTAGGGCCCCCAATGAGCAGTTCTTC. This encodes CASSRAPNEQFF. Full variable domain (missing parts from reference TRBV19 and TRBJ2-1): DGGITQSPKYLFRKEGQNVTLSCEQNLNHDAMYWYRQDPGQGLRLIYYSQIVNDFQKGDIAEGYSVSREKKESFPLTVTSAQKNPTAFYLCASSRAPNEQFFGPGTRLTVL.